The clone carrying this TCR beta chain has at least ten counts. Antigen specificity is unknown. The data were obtained in a study of T cell repertoires in cytomegalovirus infection. For the study at large: Public signatures in TCR beta pointed to CMV infection and matching HLA type. Findings and caveats of the study: Within the response measured ex vivo, HLA-C-restricted CMV-specific TCR beta clonotypes were dominant.

The V and J ends lost 5 bases and 13 bases respectively, with 16 bases between them. The CDR3 length is 12 residues. MiXCR was run by TCRdb on the reads, yielding one entry per CDR3 protein. The sample includes a few hundred thousand distinct CDR3 sequences, around 13% of them seen just once. The chain is built from TRBV12-3 or TRBV12-4 and TRBJ2-3; D gene unclear. Sequenced input: PBMCs. This receptor was identified in a human donor in good health (CMV status not recorded). Some clones in this sample may be carry-over from other donors' samples. This CDR3 is CASSRLGPMKYF. CDR3 sequence (DNA): TGTGCCAGCAGTCGACTGGGCCCCATGAAGTATTTT.